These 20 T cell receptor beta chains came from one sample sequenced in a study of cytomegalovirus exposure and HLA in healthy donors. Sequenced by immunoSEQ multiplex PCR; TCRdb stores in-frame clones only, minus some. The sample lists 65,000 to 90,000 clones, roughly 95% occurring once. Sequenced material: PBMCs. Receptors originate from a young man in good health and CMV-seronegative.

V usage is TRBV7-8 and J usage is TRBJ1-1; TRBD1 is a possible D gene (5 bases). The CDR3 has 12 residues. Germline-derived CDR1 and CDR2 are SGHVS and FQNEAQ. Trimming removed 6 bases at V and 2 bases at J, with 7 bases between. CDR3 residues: CASRTGNTEAFF. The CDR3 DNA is TGTGCCAGCAGAACAGGAAACACTGAAGCTTTCTTT.

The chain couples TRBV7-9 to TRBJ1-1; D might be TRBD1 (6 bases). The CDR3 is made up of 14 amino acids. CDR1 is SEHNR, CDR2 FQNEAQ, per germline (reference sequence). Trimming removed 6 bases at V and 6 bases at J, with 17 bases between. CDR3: CASSFWTVSAEAFF. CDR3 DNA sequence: TGTGCCAGCAGTTTCTGGACAGTTTCGGCTGAAGCTTTCTTT.

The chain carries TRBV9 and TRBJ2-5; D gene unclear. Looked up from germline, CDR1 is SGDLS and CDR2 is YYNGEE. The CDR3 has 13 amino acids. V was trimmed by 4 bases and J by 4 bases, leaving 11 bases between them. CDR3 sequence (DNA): TGTGCCAGCAGCCCTACGGGTGGAGAGACCCAGTACTTC. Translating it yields CASSPTGGETQYF.

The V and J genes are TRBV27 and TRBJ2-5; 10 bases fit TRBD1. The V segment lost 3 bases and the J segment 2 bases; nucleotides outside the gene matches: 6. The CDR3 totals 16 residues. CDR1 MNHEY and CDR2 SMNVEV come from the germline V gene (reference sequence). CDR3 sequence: CASSLRDRGIQETQYF. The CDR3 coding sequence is TGTGCCAGCAGTTTGCGGGACAGGGGAATTCAAGAGACCCAGTACTTC.

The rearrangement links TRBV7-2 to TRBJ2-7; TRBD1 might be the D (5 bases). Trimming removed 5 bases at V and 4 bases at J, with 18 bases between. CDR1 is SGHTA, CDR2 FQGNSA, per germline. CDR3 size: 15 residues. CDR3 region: CASSPAAQGRYEQYF. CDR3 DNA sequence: TGTGCCAGCAGCCCCGCTGCCCAGGGCCGGTACGAGCAGTACTTC.

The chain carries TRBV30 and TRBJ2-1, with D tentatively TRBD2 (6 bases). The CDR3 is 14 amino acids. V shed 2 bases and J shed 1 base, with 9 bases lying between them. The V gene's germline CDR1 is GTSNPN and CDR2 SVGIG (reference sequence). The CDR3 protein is CAWSLAASYNEQFF. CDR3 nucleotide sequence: TGTGCCTGGAGTTTAGCGGCTTCCTACAATGAGCAGTTCTTC.

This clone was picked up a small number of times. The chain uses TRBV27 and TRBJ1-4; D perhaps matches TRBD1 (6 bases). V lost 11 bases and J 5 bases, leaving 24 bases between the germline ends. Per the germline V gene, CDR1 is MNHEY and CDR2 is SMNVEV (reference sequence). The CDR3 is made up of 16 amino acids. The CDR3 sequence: CASGLPQGHPNEKLFF. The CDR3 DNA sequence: TGTGCCTCGGGCCTCCCCCAGGGGCACCCAAATGAAAAACTGTTTTTT.

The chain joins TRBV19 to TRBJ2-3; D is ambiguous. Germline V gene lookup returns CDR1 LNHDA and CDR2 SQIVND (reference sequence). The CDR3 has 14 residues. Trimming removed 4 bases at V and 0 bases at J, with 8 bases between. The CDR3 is CASSRALSTDTQYF. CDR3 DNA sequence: TGTGCCAGTAGTAGGGCACTTAGCACAGATACGCAGTATTTT.

CDR3 DNA: TGTGCCAGCAGTCGGACTTCTTGGGGATCACCCCTCCACTTT. Its translation is CASSRTSWGSPLHF. The chain carries TRBV6-4 and TRBJ1-6; the D is unclear. Deletions cut 5 bases from V and 10 bases from J, with 15 bases between. The CDR3 loop spans 14 amino acids. CDR1 and CDR2 (germline): MRHNA, SNTAGT.

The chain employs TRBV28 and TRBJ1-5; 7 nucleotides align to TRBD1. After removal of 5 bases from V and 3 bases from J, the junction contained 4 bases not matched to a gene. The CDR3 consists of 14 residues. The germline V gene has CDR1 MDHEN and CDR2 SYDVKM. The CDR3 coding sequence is TGTGCCAGCAGTACGGACAGGTTCAATCAGCCCCAGCATTTT. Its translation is CASSTDRFNQPQHF.

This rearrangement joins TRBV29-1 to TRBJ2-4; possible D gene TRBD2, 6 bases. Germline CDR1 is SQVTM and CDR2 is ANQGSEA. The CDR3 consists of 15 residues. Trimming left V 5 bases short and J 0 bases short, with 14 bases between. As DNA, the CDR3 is TGCAGCGTTATTCGGAGGGGTTTAGCCAAAAACATTCAGTACTTC. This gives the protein CSVIRRGLAKNIQYF.

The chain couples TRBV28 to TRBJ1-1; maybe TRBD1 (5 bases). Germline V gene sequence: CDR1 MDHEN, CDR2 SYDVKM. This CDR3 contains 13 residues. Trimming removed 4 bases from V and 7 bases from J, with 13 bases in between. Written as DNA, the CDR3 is TGTGCCAGCAGTTACGGCAGGGCAGGTGAAGCTTTCTTT. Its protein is CASSYGRAGEAFF.

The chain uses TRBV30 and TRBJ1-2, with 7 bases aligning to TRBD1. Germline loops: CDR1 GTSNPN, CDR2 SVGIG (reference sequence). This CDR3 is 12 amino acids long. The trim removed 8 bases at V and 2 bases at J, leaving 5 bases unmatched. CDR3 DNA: TGTGCCCGGGACAGCAGGAACTATGGCTACACCTTC. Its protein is CARDSRNYGYTF.

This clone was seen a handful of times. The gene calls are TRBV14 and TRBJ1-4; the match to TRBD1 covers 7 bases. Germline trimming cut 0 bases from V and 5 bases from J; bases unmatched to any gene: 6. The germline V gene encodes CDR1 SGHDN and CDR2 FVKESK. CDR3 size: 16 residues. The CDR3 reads CASSQEQGKVNEKLFF. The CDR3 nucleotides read TGTGCCAGCAGCCAAGAACAGGGGAAGGTCAATGAAAAACTGTTTTTT.

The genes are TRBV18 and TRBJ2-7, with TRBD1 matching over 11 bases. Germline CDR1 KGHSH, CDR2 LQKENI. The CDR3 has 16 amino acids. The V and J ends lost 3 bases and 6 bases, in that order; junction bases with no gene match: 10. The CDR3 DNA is TGTGCCAGCTCACCGCGGGGACAGGGGGGGCTCGGCGAGCAGTACTTC. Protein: CASSPRGQGGLGEQYF. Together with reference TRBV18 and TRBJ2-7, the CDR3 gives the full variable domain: NAGVMQNPRHLVRRRGQEARLRCSPMKGHSHVYWYRQLPEEGLKFMVYLQKENIIDESGMPKERFSAEFPKEGPSILRIQQVVRGDSAAYFCASSPRGQGGLGEQYFGPGTRLTVT.

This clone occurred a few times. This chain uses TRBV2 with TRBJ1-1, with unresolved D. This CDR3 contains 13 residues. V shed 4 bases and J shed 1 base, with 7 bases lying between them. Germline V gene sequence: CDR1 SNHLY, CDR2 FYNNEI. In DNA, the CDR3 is TGTGCCAGCAGTGGGGCAGGGAACACTGAAGCTTTCTTT. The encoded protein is CASSGAGNTEAFF. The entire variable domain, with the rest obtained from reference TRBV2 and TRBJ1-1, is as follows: EPEVTQTPSHQVTQMGQEVILRCVPISNHLYFYWYRQILGQKVEFLVSFYNNEISEKSEIFDDQFSVERPDGSNFTLKIRSTKLEDSAMYFCASSGAGNTEAFFGQGTRLTVV.

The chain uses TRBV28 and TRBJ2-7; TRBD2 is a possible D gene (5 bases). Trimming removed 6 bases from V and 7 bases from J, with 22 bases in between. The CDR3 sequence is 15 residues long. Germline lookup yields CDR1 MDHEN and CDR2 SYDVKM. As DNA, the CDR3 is TGTGCCAGCAGCCAACCCCCGGGCCCAACTAGGGAGCAGTACTTC. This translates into CASSQPPGPTREQYF.

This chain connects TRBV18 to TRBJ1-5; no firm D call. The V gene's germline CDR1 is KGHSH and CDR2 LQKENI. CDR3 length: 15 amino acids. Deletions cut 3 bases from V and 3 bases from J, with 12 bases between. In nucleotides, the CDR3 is TGTGCCAGCTCACCGCCAGGAACCCTCAATCAGCCCCAGCATTTT. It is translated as CASSPPGTLNQPQHF.

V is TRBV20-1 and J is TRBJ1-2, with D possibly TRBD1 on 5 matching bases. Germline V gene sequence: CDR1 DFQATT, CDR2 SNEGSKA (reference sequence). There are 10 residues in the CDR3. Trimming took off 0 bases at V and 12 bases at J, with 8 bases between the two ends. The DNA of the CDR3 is TGCAGTGCTAGAGACAGGGCAGACACCTTC. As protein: CSARDRADTF.

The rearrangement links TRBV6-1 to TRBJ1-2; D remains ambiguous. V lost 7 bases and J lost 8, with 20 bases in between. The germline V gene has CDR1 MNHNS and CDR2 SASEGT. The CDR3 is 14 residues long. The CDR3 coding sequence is TGTGCCAGCAATCAGGCGGCGGGAGTTGGGGGCTACACCTTC. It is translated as CASNQAAGVGGYTF.